The 10 T cell receptor beta chains given below trace back to one sample, sequenced in a study of blood T cell repertoires in COVID-19 (dated by TCRdb to between 2020 and 2021). The method was the immunoSEQ multiplex PCR assay. This is the immuneACCESS table as TCRdb keeps it, with only in-frame sequences that have V and J called. A part of the clones is gone; compared with another copy, unresolved V genes explain less than half, and the rest is unexplained. This sample comprises roughly 86,000 clones, under 85% of them detected only once. The ten largest clones add up to 2.5% to 3.5% of the sample. The sequenced sample consisted of peripheral blood. Receptor source: a woman aged 80 or over with COVID-19, enrolled during active disease.

CDR3 loop: CASSIRTRTRNTEAFF. CDR3 bases: TGTGCCAGTAGTATCAGGACTCGAACTAGGAACACTGAAGCTTTCTTT. The chain joins TRBV19 to TRBJ1-1; no reliable D call. Trimming took 3 bases from V and 1 from J, leaving 15 bases between them. CDR1 is LNHDA, CDR2 SQIVND, per germline (reference sequence). This CDR3 region has 16 residues.

The V and J genes are TRBV27 and TRBJ1-1, with D unclear. The CDR3 totals 15 residues. Trimming removed 2 bases at V and 0 bases at J, with 10 bases between. Germline lookup yields CDR1 MNHEY and CDR2 SMNVEV (reference sequence). The CDR3 nucleotides are TGTGCCAGCAGTTTAAGAAGAGGGATGAACACTGAAGCTTTCTTT. The encoded protein is CASSLRRGMNTEAFF.

The V gene is TRBV7-2, the J gene TRBJ1-1; D is unclear. The CDR3 length is 12 residues. From germline, CDR1 is SGHTA and CDR2 FQGNSA. V was cut by 1 base and J by 11 bases, with 11 bases left in between. In nucleotides, the CDR3 is TGTGCCAGCAGCTTAGACGGGGTGGTTGCTTTCTTT. Translation gives CASSLDGVVAFF.

The J gene is TRBJ2-7, the V gene TRBV19, with D tentatively TRBD2 (6 bases). The CDR3 has 13 residues. The germline gives CDR1 LNHDA, CDR2 SQIVND (reference sequence). With 10 bases removed from V and 6 bases from J, the gap between germline ends came to 19 bases. CDR3 coding DNA: TGTGCCACCAAGACCGGAGGGAACGTCGAGCAGTACTTC. Residues: CATKTGGNVEQYF.

The chain recombines TRBV6-2 or TRBV6-3 with TRBJ2-2, with TRBD2 matching 8 bases. Per the germline V gene, CDR1 is MNHEY and CDR2 is SVGEGT. With 4 bases clipped from V and 4 bases from J, the junction kept 5 bases outside the gene matches. The CDR3 sequence is 15 residues long. The CDR3 DNA reads TGTGCCAGCAGTTCGGTAGCGGGGCGCACCGGGGAGCTGTTTTTT. The encoded protein is CASSSVAGRTGELFF.

In this sample, this clone turned up a few times. The V call is TRBV7-9, the J call TRBJ2-7, with TRBD1 identical over 7 bases. Trimming at V came to 5 bases and at J to 5 bases, leaving 12 bases not matched to a gene. Germline loops: CDR1 SEHNR, CDR2 FQNEAQ (reference sequence). CDR3 size: 15 residues. This CDR3 is CASSLRQGDMDEQYF. CDR3 nucleotide sequence: TGTGCCAGCAGCCTCCGACAGGGAGATATGGACGAGCAGTACTTC.

In this sample, this clone turned up once. The rearrangement links TRBV5-5 to TRBJ2-1; 10 bases are shared with TRBD2. Losses at the gene ends were 0 bases for V and 8 bases for J; bases not matched to a gene: 5. Looked up from germline, CDR1 is SGHKS and CDR2 is YYEKEE (reference sequence). The CDR3 totals 15 residues. DNA of the CDR3: TGTGCCAGCAGCTTGGGACTAGCGGGTCTCTATGAGCAGTTCTTC. It is translated as CASSLGLAGLYEQFF. Full variable domain (missing parts from reference TRBV5-5 and TRBJ2-1): DAGVTQSPTHLIKTRGQQVTLRCSPISGHKSVSWYQQVLGQGPQFIFQYYEKEERGRGNFPDRFSARQFPNYSSELNVNALLLGDSALYLCASSLGLAGLYEQFFGPGTRLTVL.

On this clone: At one end, the junction sequence differs from germline, possibly due to a read error. The chain joins TRBV7-7 to TRBJ2-3, with TRBD2 matching over 11 bases. The CDR3 runs to 15 residues. CDR1 and CDR2 from the germline V gene are SSHAT and FNYEAQ (reference sequence). This chain's CDR3 is CASSLSGGETDTQYF. The CDR3, as DNA: TGTGCTAGCAGCCTTAGCGGGGGGGAGACAGATACGCAGTATTTT.

The rearrangement links TRBV10-3 to TRBJ2-7; 10 bases are shared with TRBD1. CDR3 size: 14 residues. V lost 11 bases and J lost 2; bases outside the gene matches: 9. CDR1 and CDR2 from the germline V gene are ENHRY and SYGVKD. The CDR3 is CAGGGQGDTYEQYF. The CDR3, as DNA: TGTGCCGGTGGAGGACAGGGGGACACCTACGAGCAGTACTTC.

This chain links TRBV21-1 with TRBJ2-5; the D call TRBD1 from the table was never checked on the DNA. TRBV21-1 counts as a pseudogene. The CDR3 length is 15 residues. The CDR3 region has the DNA TGTGCCAGCAGCAACGACTCCAGGGTGGGAGAGACCCAGTACTTC. It specifies CASSNDSRVGETQYF.